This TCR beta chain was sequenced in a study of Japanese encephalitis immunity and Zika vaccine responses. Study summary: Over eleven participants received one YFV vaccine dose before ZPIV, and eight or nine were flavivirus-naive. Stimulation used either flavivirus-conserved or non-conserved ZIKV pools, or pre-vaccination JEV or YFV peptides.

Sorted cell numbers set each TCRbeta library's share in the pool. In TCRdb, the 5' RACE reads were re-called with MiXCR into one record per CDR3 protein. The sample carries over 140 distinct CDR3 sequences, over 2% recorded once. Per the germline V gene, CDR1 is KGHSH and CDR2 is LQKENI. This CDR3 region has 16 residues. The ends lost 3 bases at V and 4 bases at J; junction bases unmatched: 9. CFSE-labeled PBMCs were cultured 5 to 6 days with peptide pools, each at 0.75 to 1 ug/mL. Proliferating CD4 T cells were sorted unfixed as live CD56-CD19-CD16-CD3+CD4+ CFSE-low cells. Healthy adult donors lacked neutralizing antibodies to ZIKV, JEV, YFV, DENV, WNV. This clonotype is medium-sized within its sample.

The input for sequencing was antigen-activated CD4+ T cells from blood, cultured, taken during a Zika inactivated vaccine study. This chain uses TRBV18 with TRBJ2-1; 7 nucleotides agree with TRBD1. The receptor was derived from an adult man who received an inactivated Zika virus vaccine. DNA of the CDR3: TGTGCCAGCTCACCGCTACAGGGGACAAGGTACAATGAGCAGTTCTTC. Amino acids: CASSPLQGTRYNEQFF.